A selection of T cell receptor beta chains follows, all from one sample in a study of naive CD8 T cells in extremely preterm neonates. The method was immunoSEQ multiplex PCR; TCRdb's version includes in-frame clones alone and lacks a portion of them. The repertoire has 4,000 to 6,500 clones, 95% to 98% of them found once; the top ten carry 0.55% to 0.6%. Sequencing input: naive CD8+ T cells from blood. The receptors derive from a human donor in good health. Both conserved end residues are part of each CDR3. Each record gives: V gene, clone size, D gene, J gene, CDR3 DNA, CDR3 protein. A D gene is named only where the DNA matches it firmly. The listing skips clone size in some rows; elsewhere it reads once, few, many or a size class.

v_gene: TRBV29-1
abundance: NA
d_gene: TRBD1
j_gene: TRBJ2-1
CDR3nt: TGCAGCGCCTCTGACAGGGGGAGCTCCTACAATGAGCAGTTCTTC
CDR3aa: CSASDRGSSYNEQFF

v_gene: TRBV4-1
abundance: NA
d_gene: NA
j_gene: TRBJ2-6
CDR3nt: TGCGCCAGCAGCCAATACGGGGTCCCCGGGGCCAACGTCCTGACTTTC
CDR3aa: CASSQYGVPGANVLTF

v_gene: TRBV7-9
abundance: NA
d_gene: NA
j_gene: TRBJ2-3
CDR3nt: TGTGCCAGCAGCTCACTAACTAGGGAGCCCGCAGATACGCAGTATTTT
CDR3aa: CASSSLTREPADTQYF

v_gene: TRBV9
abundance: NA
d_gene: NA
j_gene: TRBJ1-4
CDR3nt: TGTGCCAGCAGCTTACAGGGTCAGGGTGAAAAACTGTTTTTT
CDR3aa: CASSLQGQGEKLFF

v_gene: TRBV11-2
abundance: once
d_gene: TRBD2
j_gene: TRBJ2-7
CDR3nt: TGTGCCAGCAGCTTAGAAGGGACTAGCAATTACGAGCAGTACTTC
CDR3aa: CASSLEGTSNYEQYF

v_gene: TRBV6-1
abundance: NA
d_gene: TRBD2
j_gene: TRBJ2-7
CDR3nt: TGTGCCAGCAGTGGGGGTAGCGGGAGATCGGCCTACGAGCAGTACTTC
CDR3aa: CASSGGSGRSAYEQYF

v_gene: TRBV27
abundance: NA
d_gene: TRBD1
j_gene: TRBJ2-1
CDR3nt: TGTGCCAGCAGCGCAGGAACAGGGGGTTTTTACAATGAGCAGTTCTTC
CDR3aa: CASSAGTGGFYNEQFF

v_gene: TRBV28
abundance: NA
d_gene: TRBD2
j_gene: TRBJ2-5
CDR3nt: TGTGCCAGCTTAGAGCGGGAGAGGGAGACCCAGTACTTC
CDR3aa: CASLERERETQYF

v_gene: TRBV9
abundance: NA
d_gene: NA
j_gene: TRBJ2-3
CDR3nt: TGTGCCAGCAGCGTAGCCTCAGATACGCAGTATTTT
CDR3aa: CASSVASDTQYF

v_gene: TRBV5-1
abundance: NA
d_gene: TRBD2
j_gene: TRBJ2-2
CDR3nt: TGCGCCAGCAGTAGACTAGCGGCACTCGTCCCGTGGGACACCGGGGAGCTGTTTTTT
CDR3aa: CASSRLAALVPWDTGELFF

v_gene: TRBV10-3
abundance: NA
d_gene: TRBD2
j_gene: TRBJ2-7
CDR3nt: TGTGCCATCAGTGAGAGAGGACTAGCGGAGGCCTACGAGCAGTACTTC
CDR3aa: CAISERGLAEAYEQYF

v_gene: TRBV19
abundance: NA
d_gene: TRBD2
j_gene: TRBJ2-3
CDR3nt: TGTGCCAGTAGTAGGCTAGCGGGAGTCGCAGATACGCAGTATTTT
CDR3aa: CASSRLAGVADTQYF

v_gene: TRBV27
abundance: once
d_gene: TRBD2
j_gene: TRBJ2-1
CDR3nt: TGTGCCAGCAGTCCTAGCGGGGGCGCGTCCTACAATGAGCAGTTCTTC
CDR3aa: CASSPSGGASYNEQFF

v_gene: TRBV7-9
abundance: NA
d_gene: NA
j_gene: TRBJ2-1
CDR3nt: TGTGCCAGCTATAATCCCGGAGCGGGCTACAATGAGCAGTTCTTC
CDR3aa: CASYNPGAGYNEQFF

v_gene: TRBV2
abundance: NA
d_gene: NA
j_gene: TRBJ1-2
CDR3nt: TGTGCCAGCAGTCCACCGGCTGGAGACACAGGAAACTATGGCTACACCTTC
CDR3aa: CASSPPAGDTGNYGYTF

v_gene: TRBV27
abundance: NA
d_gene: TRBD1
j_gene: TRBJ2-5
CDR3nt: TGTGCCAGCAGTAACAATCCCGGGACAGCCAGAGAGACCCAGTACTTC
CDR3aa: CASSNNPGTARETQYF

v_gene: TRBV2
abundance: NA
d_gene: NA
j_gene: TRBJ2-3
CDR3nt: TGTGCCAGCAGCGACCCCAATAGGGCAGGGGCCCCAGATACGCAGTATTTT
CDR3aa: CASSDPNRAGAPDTQYF

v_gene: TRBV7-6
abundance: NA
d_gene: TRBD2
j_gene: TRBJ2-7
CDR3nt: TGTGCCAGCAGCTTAAGGCCGGGACTAGCGGGAGTCGAGCAGTACTTC
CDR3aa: CASSLRPGLAGVEQYF

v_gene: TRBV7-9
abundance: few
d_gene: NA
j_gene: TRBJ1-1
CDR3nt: TGTGCCAGCAGCTTCGGCAGGTACAACACTGAAGCTTTCTTT
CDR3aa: CASSFGRYNTEAFF

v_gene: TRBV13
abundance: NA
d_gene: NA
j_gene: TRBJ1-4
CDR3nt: TGTGCCAGCAGCTTAGGGGGAGGCGAAAAACTGTTTTTT
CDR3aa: CASSLGGGEKLFF

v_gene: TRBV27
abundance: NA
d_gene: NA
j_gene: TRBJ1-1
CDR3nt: TGTGCCAGCAGTTGGCGGGGCACGGCTGAAGCTTTCTTT
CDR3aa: CASSWRGTAEAFF

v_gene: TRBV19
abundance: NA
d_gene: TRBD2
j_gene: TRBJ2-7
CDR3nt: TGTGCCAGTAGTCGACTAGCGACCTCCTACGAGCAGTACTTC
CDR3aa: CASSRLATSYEQYF

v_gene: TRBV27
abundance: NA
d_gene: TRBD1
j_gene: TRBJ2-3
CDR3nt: TGTGCCAGCAGGTTTTCGACAGGGTACCCAGATACGCAGTATTTT
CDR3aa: CASRFSTGYPDTQYF

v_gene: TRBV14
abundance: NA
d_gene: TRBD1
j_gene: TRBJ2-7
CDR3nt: TGTGCCAGCAGCCAGACAGGGGGGTCCTACGAGCAGTACTTC
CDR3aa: CASSQTGGSYEQYF

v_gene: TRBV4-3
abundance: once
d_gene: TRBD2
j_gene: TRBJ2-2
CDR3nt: TGCGCCAGCAGACTAGGGAGGGACACCGGGGAGCTGTTTTTT
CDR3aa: CASRLGRDTGELFF

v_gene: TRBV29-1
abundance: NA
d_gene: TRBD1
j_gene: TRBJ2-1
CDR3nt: TGCAGCGTTGGTGGGACAGGGCAATACAATGAGCAGCTCTTC
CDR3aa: CSVGGTGQYNEQLF

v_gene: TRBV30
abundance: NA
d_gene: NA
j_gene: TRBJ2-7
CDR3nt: TGTGCCTGGAGTGTCTCATCGGGAGAGTACGAGCAGTACTTC
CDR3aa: CAWSVSSGEYEQYF

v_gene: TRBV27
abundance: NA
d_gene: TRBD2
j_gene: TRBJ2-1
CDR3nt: TGTGCCAGCAGTTTAAAACTAGCGGGCTCCTACAATGAGCAGTTCTTC
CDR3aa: CASSLKLAGSYNEQFF

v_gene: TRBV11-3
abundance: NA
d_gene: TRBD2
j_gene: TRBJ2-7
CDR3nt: TGTGCCAGCAGCTTAGGCGGACTAGCGGGAGACGAGCAGTACTTC
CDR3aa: CASSLGGLAGDEQYF

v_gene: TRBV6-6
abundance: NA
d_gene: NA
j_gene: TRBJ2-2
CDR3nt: TGTGCCAGCAGGACAGGTAGCACCGGGGAGCTGTTTTTT
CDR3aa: CASRTGSTGELFF

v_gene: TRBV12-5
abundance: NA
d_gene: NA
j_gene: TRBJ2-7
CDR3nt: TGTGCTAGTGGTCCCGCGGGCGAGCAGTACTTC
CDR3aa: CASGPAGEQYF

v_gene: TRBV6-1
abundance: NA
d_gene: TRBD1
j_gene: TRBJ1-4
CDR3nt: TGTGCCAGCAGTGGAACCCTCCGGGACAGGGTAGATGAAAAACTGTTTTTT
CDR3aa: CASSGTLRDRVDEKLFF

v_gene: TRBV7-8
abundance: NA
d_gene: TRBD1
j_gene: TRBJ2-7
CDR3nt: TGTGCCAGCAGCCCGCGACAGGGGGCTTCCTACGAGCAGTACTTC
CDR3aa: CASSPRQGASYEQYF

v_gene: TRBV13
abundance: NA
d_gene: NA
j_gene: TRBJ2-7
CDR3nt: TGTGCCAGCAGCTCCCGGGACTTCGGACACTACGAGCAGTACTTC
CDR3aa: CASSSRDFGHYEQYF